This entry lists 12 T cell receptor beta chains sequenced from one sample in a study of blood T cell repertoires in COVID-19 (dated by TCRdb to 2020 to 2021). Receptor libraries were prepared by the immunoSEQ multiplex PCR assay. Sourced from immuneACCESS, this table was stored by TCRdb with only in-frame sequences that have V and J called. A share of the clones is absent; for the studies checked, an unresolved V gene accounts for under half, and the remainder has no known explanation. The sample table records almost 50,000 clones; 65% to 85% of these occur just once. 1.5% to 2% of the sample rests with the top ten. The material sequenced was peripheral blood. The receptors were gathered from a man over 45 with acute or convalescent COVID-19.

This clone was observed once. The chain links TRBV11-3 to TRBJ2-1, with D perhaps matching TRBD2 (6 bases). This CDR3 is 16 amino acids long. V was pared by 1 base and J by 5 bases, with 15 bases between. CDR1 is SGHNT and CDR2 is YENEEA in the germline V gene. The CDR3 nucleotides read TGTGCCAGCAGCTTAGTCTCCGGGGGATCCCACAATGAGCAGTTCTTC. Its protein is CASSLVSGGSHNEQFF.

Note on this clone: The CDR3 does not close with the conserved phenylalanine or tryptophan, likely indicating a read error. It is unclear where the CDR3 begins or ends on the DNA, so no DNA is shown, and the CDR3 is as TCRdb lists it. This sequence joins TRBV11-2 and TRBJ1-2; the table's D call, TRBD1, was not checked against the DNA. Per the germline V gene, CDR1 is SGHAT and CDR2 is FQNNGV. The CDR3 spans 11 amino acids, including both terminal residues. The CDR3 sequence is CASSLERTASC.

The J gene is TRBJ1-5, the V gene TRBV4-3, with D tentatively TRBD1 (5 bases). The CDR3 contains 17 residues. Germline CDR1 is LGHNA and CDR2 is YSLEER. V was cut by 6 bases and J by 6 bases, with 24 bases left in between. CDR3 loop: CASRLITDTLGGQPQHF. Here the CDR3 DNA reads TGCGCCAGCAGGCTGATAACGGACACCTTGGGCGGTCAGCCCCAGCATTTT.

V is TRBV27 and J is TRBJ2-1, with 11 bases aligning to TRBD2. CDR1 and CDR2 (germline): MNHEY, SMNVEV (reference sequence). This CDR3 contains 19 residues. V was clipped by 6 bases and J by 6 bases; unmatched bases: 19. This chain's CDR3 is CASSILAGASKRTSNEQFF. The CDR3 DNA is TGTGCCAGCAGCATACTAGCGGGAGCTTCGAAACGGACTAGCAATGAGCAGTTCTTC.

This sequence joins TRBV19 and TRBJ1-1; unclear D gene. CDR1 is LNHDA, CDR2 SQIVND, per germline (reference sequence). The CDR3 spans 16 residues. Trimming removed 7 bases from V and 1 base from J, with 19 bases in between. The CDR3 region has the DNA TGTGCCAGTAAGACTAACCCATTACATCGGAACACTGAAGCTTTCTTT. Encoded protein: CASKTNPLHRNTEAFF.

V and J are TRBV19 and TRBJ1-5; perhaps TRBD1 as D (5 bases). This CDR3 is 16 amino acids long. Trimming removed 5 bases at V and 0 bases at J, with 14 bases between. Germline CDR1 and CDR2: LNHDA and SQIVND (reference sequence). The CDR3: CASSPTDTYSNQPQHF. The CDR3 DNA follows: TGTGCCAGTAGTCCCACGGACACCTATAGCAATCAGCCCCAGCATTTT.

This chain connects TRBV24-1 to TRBJ2-3; D is possibly TRBD2 (5 bases). The germline gives CDR1 KGHDR, CDR2 SFDVKD. The V end lost 0 bases, the J end lost 0 bases, and 9 bases lay between the germline ends. This CDR3 comprises 16 residues. The CDR3 bases are TGTGCCACCAGTGATTTGCGGACTTTTAGCACAGATACGCAGTATTTT. It encodes CATSDLRTFSTDTQYF.

This chain connects TRBV7-9 to TRBJ1-5; D is possibly TRBD1 (5 bases). The CDR3 covers 17 residues. CDR1 SEHNR and CDR2 FQNEAQ come from the germline V gene (reference sequence). The V end lost 0 bases, the J end lost 1 base, and 13 bases lay between the germline ends. The CDR3 loop reads CASSLAVAGESNQPQHF. Here the CDR3 DNA reads TGTGCCAGCAGCTTAGCGGTTGCGGGGGAGAGCAATCAGCCCCAGCATTTT.

This chain connects TRBV7-2 to TRBJ2-1, with D unresolved. The V gene lost 5 bases and the J gene lost 7 bases, with 9 bases spanning the gap. The germline CDR1 and CDR2 sequences are SGHTA and FQGNSA. This CDR3 comprises 12 residues. CDR3 coding DNA: TGTGCCAGCAGCCTCCACAGAAATGAGCAGTTCTTC. It codes for CASSLHRNEQFF.

This clone turned up a few times. The chain has TRBV7-8 and TRBJ2-3; 8 bases are shared with TRBD1. The germline V gene has CDR1 SGHVS and CDR2 FQNEAQ. Germline trimming cut 3 bases from V and 4 bases from J; bases unmatched to any gene: 9. The CDR3 is 16 residues long. The CDR3 loop reads CASSLDRVRIADTQYF. The CDR3 bases are TGTGCCAGCAGCTTGGACAGGGTGAGAATCGCAGATACGCAGTATTTT.

The chain has TRBV2 and TRBJ1-4; no clear D gene. Germline values: CDR1 SNHLY, CDR2 FYNNEI. The CDR3 is 14 residues long. The V end lost 4 bases, the J end lost 3 bases, and 9 bases lay between the germline ends. CDR3 loop: CASSGTRANEKLFF. DNA of the CDR3: TGTGCCAGCAGTGGGACTCGGGCTAATGAAAAACTGTTTTTT.

V is TRBV10-2 and J is TRBJ2-3; no firm D call. Germline V gene sequence: CDR1 WSHSY, CDR2 SAAADI. CDR3 length: 17 amino acids. Trimming took 0 bases from V and 3 from J, leaving 16 bases between them. In DNA form, the CDR3 reads TGCGCCAGCAGTGAGTCGTTCGGGTCAGCCTCAACAGATACGCAGTATTTT. Its protein product is CASSESFGSASTDTQYF.